Each of the 27 T cell receptor beta chains below was sequenced from the same sample in a study of control samples from healthy donors and cancer patients. This table comes from immunoSEQ multiplex PCR, and its TCRdb copy is limited to in-frame clones, with some not included. The top ten clones hold roughly 3.2% of a sample with some 120,000 clones, roughly 88% of them seen once. Sequencing input: blood. The receptors here all came from a man in his fifties in good health.

V and J are TRBV9 and TRBJ2-5; 7 bases map to TRBD2. This CDR3 region has 16 residues. Germline V CDR1 and CDR2: SGDLS, YYNGEE. V lost 0 bases to trimming and J lost 1 base; unmatched junction nucleotides: 6. CDR3 protein: CASSVDPGGLQETQYF. For the CDR3, the DNA is TGTGCCAGCAGCGTAGATCCGGGGGGACTCCAAGAGACCCAGTACTTC.

J is TRBJ2-6 and V is TRBV6-5; D unclear. Germline CDR1 MNHEY, CDR2 SVGAGI. The CDR3 totals 16 residues. The V and J ends lost 3 bases and 0 bases respectively, with 9 bases between them. CDR3 loop: CASSYEQHSGANVLTF. DNA for the CDR3: TGTGCCAGCAGTTATGAACAGCACTCTGGGGCCAACGTCCTGACTTTC.

The table lists this clone with a count of one. The chain uses TRBV7-2 and TRBJ1-3; the match to TRBD1 covers 7 bases. Germline CDR1 reads SGHTA; CDR2 reads FQGNSA. V gave up 2 bases and J gave up 4 bases; unmatched junction bases: 2. The CDR3 sequence is 14 residues long. The CDR3 nucleotides are TGTGCCAGCAGCTTAAACAGGGGAGGAAACACCATATATTTT. Amino acids: CASSLNRGGNTIYF.

J is TRBJ1-5 and V is TRBV9; D is unclear. V gave up 2 bases and J gave up 10 bases, with 19 bases separating them. Germline CDR1 is SGDLS and CDR2 is YYNGEE. This CDR3 has 15 residues. The CDR3 DNA sequence: TGTGCCAGCAGCGTTACAGCCGAAACCTCTGAACCCCAGCATTTT. This encodes CASSVTAETSEPQHF.

This clone was recorded once. Distinct nucleotide sequences in the sample also encode this CDR3. The CDR3 is CASSQEGSVETQYF. CDR3 nucleotide sequence: TGCGCCAGCAGCCAAGAAGGGAGTGTGGAGACCCAGTACTTC. V is TRBV4-1 and J is TRBJ2-5, with D possibly matching TRBD2 (5 bases). The CDR3 runs 14 residues. Germline assignment: CDR1 MGHRA and CDR2 YSYEKL. The V and J ends lost 0 bases and 5 bases respectively, with 10 bases between them.

The chain has TRBV4-1 and TRBJ2-7; D is unclear. The CDR3 covers 17 residues. V lost 8 bases to trimming and J lost 6 bases, with 29 bases between them. In germline, CDR1 is MGHRA, CDR2 YSYEKL. CDR3 sequence reads: CASQLAPNSPNYGEQYF. DNA of the CDR3: TGCGCCAGCCAGCTGGCCCCCAATAGCCCGAACTACGGCGAGCAGTACTTC.

This chain joins TRBV6-5 and TRBJ1-2; the match to TRBD1 covers 9 bases. The germline V gene has CDR1 MNHEY and CDR2 SVGAGI. The J segment lost 3 bases and the V segment lost 5 bases, leaving 4 bases of the junction unmatched. The CDR3 has 14 amino acids. The CDR3 nucleotides are TGTGCCAGCAGTCTTCGGGACAGGGACTATGGCTACACCTTC. Encoded protein: CASSLRDRDYGYTF.

The chain has TRBV28 and TRBJ2-4; 7 nucleotides line up with TRBD2. Germline CDR1 is MDHEN and CDR2 is SYDVKM. Trimming removed 8 bases from V and 7 bases from J; junction bases left unmatched: 8. CDR3 length: 13 residues. This chain's CDR3 is CASGTPAGNIQYF. The CDR3, as DNA: TGTGCCAGCGGGACTCCAGCGGGGAACATTCAGTACTTC.

V is TRBV20-1 and J is TRBJ2-7; D not certain. Looked up from germline, CDR1 is DFQATT and CDR2 is SNEGSKA (reference sequence). This CDR3 contains 11 residues. Trimming removed 3 bases from V and 3 bases from J, with 6 bases in between. CDR3 sequence: CSARSDYEQYF. The DNA for the CDR3 is TGCAGTGCTAGGTCTGACTACGAGCAGTACTTC.

The chain links TRBV18 to TRBJ2-3; no definite D call. The CDR3 has 14 residues. Trimming took off 0 bases at V and 3 bases at J, with 7 bases between the two ends. Germline CDR1 KGHSH, CDR2 LQKENI. CDR3 nucleotides: TGTGCCAGCTCACCACCTTTGCAGACAGATACGCAGTATTTT. Translating gives CASSPPLQTDTQYF.

The chain recombines TRBV3-1 (or the pseudogene TRBV3-2) with TRBJ1-6; possible D gene TRBD1, 6 bases. CDR3 size: 16 residues. Germline-derived CDR1 and CDR2 are LGHDT and YNNKEL (reference sequence). V dropped 4 bases and J dropped 0 bases, with 10 bases sitting between them. The CDR3 region is CASSPKDSSYNSPLHF. The CDR3 DNA is TGTGCCAGCAGCCCAAAGGACAGCTCCTATAATTCACCCCTCCACTTT.

The chain uses TRBV7-8 and TRBJ2-1; perhaps TRBD1 as D (6 bases). Trimming removed 4 bases from V and 9 bases from J, with 19 bases in between. The CDR3 consists of 15 residues. Germline CDR1 SGHVS, CDR2 FQNEAQ. The CDR3 region is CASSSRDKSTVEQFF. CDR3 in DNA: TGTGCCAGCAGCTCAAGGGACAAATCTACTGTTGAGCAGTTCTTC.

This clone occurred many times. V is TRBV18 and J is TRBJ2-5; 7 positions agree with TRBD1. The V segment lost 3 bases and the J segment 7 bases; nucleotides outside the gene matches: 14. This CDR3 spans 16 amino acids. Looked up from germline, CDR1 is KGHSH and CDR2 is LQKENI. CDR3 nucleotides: TGTGCCAGCTCACCCATTGGACAGGTCGGTAAGGGGACCCAGTACTTC. It specifies CASSPIGQVGKGTQYF. Complete variable domain (other parts from reference TRBV18 and TRBJ2-5): NAGVMQNPRHLVRRRGQEARLRCSPMKGHSHVYWYRQLPEEGLKFMVYLQKENIIDESGMPKERFSAEFPKEGPSILRIQQVVRGDSAAYFCASSPIGQVGKGTQYFGPGTRLLVL.

The CDR3 reads CASSLTGRGTQPQHF. The DNA for the CDR3 is TGTGCCAGCAGTCTAACGGGCAGGGGGACTCAGCCCCAGCATTTT. V usage is TRBV27 and J usage is TRBJ1-5, with 7 bases fitting TRBD1. This CDR3 region has 15 residues. The J segment lost 6 bases and the V segment lost 5 bases, leaving 10 bases of the junction unmatched. CDR1 is MNHEY and CDR2 is SMNVEV in the germline V gene (reference sequence).

The chain joins TRBV28 to TRBJ2-3; a weak D match, TRBD2 (6 bases). The germline V gene encodes CDR1 MDHEN and CDR2 SYDVKM. This CDR3 is built from 14 residues. V was shortened by 6 bases and J by 1 base, with 11 bases between the two germline ends. In DNA, the CDR3 is TGTGCCAGCAGCCCCCCTAGCGGCACAGATACGCAGTATTTT. Translated, it gives CASSPPSGTDTQYF.

The gene calls are TRBV5-5 and TRBJ1-2; 7 positions match TRBD1. Germline V gene data show CDR1 as SGHKS and CDR2 as YYEKEE (reference sequence). The CDR3 is made up of 15 amino acids. V lost 4 bases, J lost 5 bases, and 11 bases stayed unmatched. CDR3 bases: TGTGCCAGCAGCCCACACCTAACAGGGGAGTATGGCTACACCTTC. This sequence encodes CASSPHLTGEYGYTF.

This clone was detected once. The chain links TRBV5-4 to TRBJ2-7; D is uncertain. The CDR3 covers 13 residues. Deletions cut 5 bases from V and 1 base from J, with 10 bases between. Germline V gives CDR1 SGHNT, CDR2 YYREEE (reference sequence). The CDR3 loop is CASSSDGSYEQYF. DNA for the CDR3: TGTGCCAGCAGTTCGGACGGATCCTACGAGCAGTACTTC. Drawing the rest from reference TRBV5-4 and TRBJ2-7, the complete variable domain is ETGVTQSPTHLIKTRGQQVTLRCSSQSGHNTVSWYQQALGQGPQFIFQYYREEENGRGNFPPRFSGLQFPNYSSELNVNALELDDSALYLCASSSDGSYEQYFGPGTRLTVT.

The chain joins TRBV7-9 to TRBJ2-5; maybe TRBD1 (6 bases). This CDR3 comprises 14 residues. Germline V gene data show CDR1 as SEHNR and CDR2 as FQNEAQ (reference sequence). Trimming took off 4 bases at V and 2 bases at J, with 11 bases between the two ends. The CDR3 DNA is TGTGCCAGCAGCTCCTACAGGGTTCAAGAGACCCAGTACTTC. It is translated as CASSSYRVQETQYF.

The rearrangement uses TRBV5-6 and TRBJ2-7, with a possible D match to TRBD1 (5 bases). The CDR3 sequence is 15 residues long. Germline V gives CDR1 SGHDT, CDR2 YYEEEE. V lost 0 bases and J lost 0, with 10 bases in between. CDR3 protein: CASSLEGYGSYEQYF. CDR3 bases: TGTGCCAGCAGCTTGGAGGGGTACGGCTCCTACGAGCAGTACTTC.

V and J are TRBV7-3 and TRBJ2-7, with D unresolved. Trimming removed 3 bases from V and 4 bases from J, with 10 bases in between. CDR1 is SGHTA, CDR2 FQGTGA, per germline. CDR3 size: 13 residues. CDR3 loop: CASSLSKAYEQYF. The DNA of the CDR3 is TGTGCCAGCAGCTTGAGCAAGGCATACGAGCAGTACTTC. Complete variable domain (other parts from reference TRBV7-3 and TRBJ2-7): GAGVSQTPSNKVTEKGKYVELRCDPISGHTALYWYRQSLGQGPEFLIYFQGTGAADDSGLPNDRFFAVRPEGSVSTLKIQRTERGDSAVYLCASSLSKAYEQYFGPGTRLTVT.

The sample holds one count of this clone. The CDR3 sequence is CASSEAQGQQETQYF. CDR3 sequence (DNA): TGCGCCAGCAGTGAGGCCCAGGGACAGCAAGAGACCCAGTACTTC. The chain has TRBV10-1 and TRBJ2-5, with 7 bases fitting TRBD1. After removal of 2 bases from V and 2 bases from J, the junction contained 5 bases not matched to a gene. Germline assignment: CDR1 WNHNN and CDR2 SYGVQD (reference sequence). The CDR3 spans 15 residues.

The rearrangement uses TRBV20-1 and TRBJ1-1; D is ambiguous. The CDR3 sequence is 12 residues long. Trimming left V 3 bases short and J 1 base short, with 6 bases between. In germline, CDR1 is DFQATT, CDR2 SNEGSKA (reference sequence). The CDR3, as DNA: TGCAGTGCTAGTAACAGGAACACTGAAGCTTTCTTT. Its protein is CSASNRNTEAFF.

This clone has only one observation. CDR3 DNA sequence: TGTGCCAGCAGCTTACGGGGGGGTAGTCCCTACGAGCAGTACTTC. It translates to CASSLRGGSPYEQYF. The chain uses TRBV11-3 and TRBJ2-7, with 8 bases that match TRBD2. CDR1 is SGHNT, CDR2 YENEEA, per germline. CDR3 length equals 15 residues. Trimming at V came to 2 bases and at J to 2 bases, leaving 5 bases not matched to a gene. The full variable domain, with the rest looked up from reference TRBV11-3 and TRBJ2-7, is EAGVVQSPRYKIIEKKQPVAFWCNPISGHNTLYWYLQNLGQGPELLIRYENEEAVDDSQLPKDRFSAERLKGVDSTLKIQPAELGDSAVYLCASSLRGGSPYEQYFGPGTRLTVT.

The chain combines TRBV3-1 (or the pseudogene TRBV3-2) with TRBJ2-1; TRBD1 matches at 7 bases. This CDR3 spans 15 amino acids. J was trimmed by 10 bases and V by 4 bases; bases with no gene match: 13. Looked up from germline, CDR1 is LGHDT and CDR2 is YNNKEL (reference sequence). The CDR3 region has the DNA TGTGCCAGCAGCCTTGGGGCAGGGGGAGTTGGGGAGCAGTTCTTC. It specifies CASSLGAGGVGEQFF.

A single count supports this clone. The J gene is TRBJ1-1, the V gene TRBV27; TRBD1 might be the D (6 bases). Germline lookup yields CDR1 MNHEY and CDR2 SMNVEV (reference sequence). The CDR3 covers 14 residues. The ends were cut back, 5 bases at V and 10 bases at J, with 20 bases in the middle. This CDR3 is CASSPYRQDIGAFF. The CDR3 DNA follows: TGTGCCAGCAGTCCCTACAGACAGGATATTGGAGCTTTCTTT.

This clone appeared a few times. This chain connects TRBV11-1 to TRBJ1-1; unclear D gene. Trimming pared 7 bases from V and 4 bases from J, leaving 13 bases between. Germline V gene lookup returns CDR1 SGHAT and CDR2 FQDESV (reference sequence). CDR3 size: 13 residues. The CDR3 DNA is TGTGCCAGCACAACTTGGGATTTCACTGAAGCTTTCTTT. Encoded protein: CASTTWDFTEAFF. The whole variable domain, filled in from reference TRBV11-1 and TRBJ1-1, reads EAEVAQSPRYKITEKSQAVAFWCDPISGHATLYWYRQILGQGPELLVQFQDESVVDDSQLPKDRFSAERLKGVDSTLKIQPAELGDSAMYLCASTTWDFTEAFFGQGTRLTVV.

The chain carries TRBV28 and TRBJ2-7; TRBD1 matches 7 bases. The CDR3 totals 14 residues. CDR1 is MDHEN, CDR2 SYDVKM, per germline. V shed 5 bases and J 2 bases; nucleotides not matched to a gene: 6. As DNA, the CDR3 is TGTGCCAGCAGTAACCGGGACAGTCCCTACGAGCAGTACTTC. This codes for CASSNRDSPYEQYF.